What follows are 14 T cell receptor beta chains derived from one specimen sequenced in a study of low-dose radiotherapy and immunotherapy resistance in tumors. As for time point: after trial treatment. Treatment reported: LDRT plus nivolumab, ipilimumab, low-dose cyclophosphamide and aspirin (RACIN trial). First-strand cDNA used TRAV- and TRBV-specific primers, covering alpha and beta chains. Amplification, which lasted 15 to 20 PCR cycles, used a constant-region primer and V-primer adapter to amplify TCRs. TCRdb reanalysed the reads using MiXCR and keeps one entry per CDR3 protein. Altogether around 80,000 distinct CDR3 sequences are present, over 15% being singletons, with the ten largest covering 1.3% to 1.5%. This specimen consisted of PBMCs, obtained after low-dose radiotherapy plus immunotherapy. The receptors were sampled from a male donor with prostate cancer.

This clonotype was counted many times. The chain couples TRBV5-6 to TRBJ2-1, with D possibly being TRBD1 or TRBD2 (5 bases each). V was clipped by 3 bases and J by 6 bases, with 10 bases between them. The CDR3 consists of 13 residues. The germline V gene has CDR1 SGHDT and CDR2 YYEEEE. In nucleotides, the CDR3 is TGTGCCAGCAGCTACGGGACCCTCAATGAGCAGTTCTTC. Translating gives CASSYGTLNEQFF.

In its sample, this clonotype was seen a few times. This chain joins TRBV28 and TRBJ1-5, with unresolved D. Germline V gives CDR1 MDHEN, CDR2 SYDVKM. This CDR3 has 15 residues. V dropped 6 bases and J dropped 2 bases, with 14 bases sitting between them. The CDR3 nucleotides read TGTGCCAGCAGGTACGGAAGGAGGGGCAATCAGCCCCAGCATTTT. Protein sequence: CASRYGRRGNQPQHF.

This clonotype occurred many times. The rearrangement links TRBV29-1 to TRBJ2-3; TRBD2 is a possible D gene (6 bases). Germline CDR1 and CDR2: SQVTM and ANQGSEA. This CDR3 region has 16 residues. Deletions cut 0 bases from V and 4 bases from J, with 17 bases between. CDR3 sequence: CSVEDFPREEADTQYF. Here the CDR3 DNA reads TGCAGCGTTGAAGATTTTCCCAGGGAGGAGGCAGATACGCAGTATTTT.

This clonotype was counted many times. The rearrangement joins TRBV6-2 or TRBV6-3 to TRBJ1-4; TRBD1 matches 9 bases. Germline CDR1 reads MNHEY; CDR2 reads SVGEGT. V gave up 4 bases and J gave up 8 bases; unmatched junction bases: 8. This CDR3 region has 15 residues. The CDR3 coding sequence is TGTGCCAGCAGTTCCCCCGGGACAGGGATCGAAAAACTGTTTTTT. Residues: CASSSPGTGIEKLFF.

This clonotype appeared many times. The chain combines TRBV4-3 with TRBJ1-5; D remains ambiguous. The CDR3 extends over 13 amino acids. Germline V gene sequence: CDR1 LGHNA, CDR2 YSLEER. The germline V and J ends were trimmed by 1 base and 4 bases, with 5 bases remaining between them. The CDR3 DNA follows: TGCGCCAGCAGCCAAGGAACTAATCAGCCCCAGCATTTT. As protein: CASSQGTNQPQHF.

This clonotype was seen repeatedly, ten times or more. This sequence joins TRBV7-9 and TRBJ1-6; 8 bases line up with TRBD1. The germline gives CDR1 SEHNR, CDR2 FQNEAQ (reference sequence). This CDR3 has 12 residues. Trimming cost V 5 bases and J 15 bases; bases outside gene matches: 6. The CDR3, as DNA: TGTGCCAGCAGCCCGACAGGGGATCTCCTCCACTTT. Translation gives CASSPTGDLLHF.

This clonotype was found many times. The gene calls are TRBV5-6 and TRBJ2-2; 8 bases match TRBD2. Trimming took 0 bases from V and 7 from J; bases not matched to a gene: 11. The CDR3 loop spans 17 amino acids. Germline V gene sequence: CDR1 SGHDT, CDR2 YYEEEE. The CDR3 sequence: CASSLAGLAGGSGELFF. The CDR3 bases are TGTGCCAGCAGCTTGGCCGGACTAGCTGGGGGTAGCGGGGAGCTGTTTTTT.

This clonotype was found many times. This sequence joins TRBV7-3 and TRBJ2-1, with D uncertain. CDR1 and CDR2 (germline): SGHTA, FQGTGA. V gave up 2 bases and J gave up 7 bases, with 12 bases separating them. There are 14 residues in the CDR3. The CDR3 here is CASSLGSLGNEQFF. The CDR3 nucleotides read TGTGCCAGCAGCTTAGGAAGCCTTGGGAATGAGCAGTTCTTC.

This clonotype was recorded many times. The rearrangement uses TRBV7-2 and TRBJ2-2, with 9 bases aligning to TRBD2. Trimming cost V 5 bases and J 4 bases; bases outside gene matches: 11. CDR3 length: 17 residues. Germline lookup yields CDR1 SGHTA and CDR2 FQGNSA. The CDR3 sequence is CASSPTPGLAVTGELFF. CDR3 in DNA: TGTGCCAGCAGCCCTACTCCGGGACTAGCTGTCACCGGGGAGCTGTTTTTT.

This clonotype was found many times. The V call is TRBV30, the J call TRBJ1-6, with D uncertain. Trimming took off 5 bases at V and 7 bases at J, with 15 bases between the two ends. The CDR3 has 14 residues. CDR1 is GTSNPN and CDR2 is SVGIG in the germline V gene (reference sequence). The CDR3 nucleotides are TGTGCCTGGTCCGACGGGGTCCTAAATTCACCCCTCCACTTT. Translation gives CAWSDGVLNSPLHF.

This clonotype has at least ten counts. The chain joins TRBV6-2 or TRBV6-3 to TRBJ2-5; D tentatively fits TRBD1 or TRBD2 (6 bases each). CDR3 length equals 14 residues. V was cut by 2 bases and J by 8 bases, with 15 bases left in between. Germline lookup yields CDR1 MNHEY and CDR2 SVGEGT. CDR3 in amino acids: CASSYGGGGGTQYF. CDR3 nucleotide sequence: TGTGCCAGCAGTTACGGAGGAGGGGGTGGCACCCAGTACTTC.

This chain links TRBV4-2 with TRBJ1-4, with D possibly matching TRBD1 (5 bases). Germline CDR1 LGHNA, CDR2 YNFKEQ. Trimming left V 0 bases short and J 2 bases short, with 16 bases between. This CDR3 has 18 residues. The CDR3 reads CASSQDSIGAGTNEKLFF. As DNA, the CDR3 is TGTGCCAGCAGCCAAGATTCTATCGGGGCAGGGACTAATGAAAAACTGTTTTTT.

This clonotype was observed many times. This chain uses TRBV12-3 or TRBV12-4 with TRBJ2-1; D is perhaps TRBD1 (5 bases). This CDR3 is built from 13 residues. V lost 5 bases, J lost 4 bases, and 9 bases lay in between. The CDR3 loop is CASSNTGYNEQFF. The CDR3 DNA follows: TGTGCCAGCAGTAATACAGGATACAATGAGCAGTTCTTC.

This clonotype was seen many times. The chain carries TRBV20-1 and TRBJ1-6; D is uncertain. Per the germline V gene, CDR1 is DFQATT and CDR2 is SNEGSKA (reference sequence). The ends were cut back, 6 bases at V and 0 bases at J, with 3 bases in the middle. The CDR3 has 12 amino acids. The CDR3 sequence is CSADSYNSPLHF. The CDR3 coding sequence is TGCAGTGCCGACTCCTATAATTCACCCCTCCACTTT.